One and the same sample provided the 30 T cell receptor beta chains below, sequenced in a study of radiotherapy plus CTLA-4 blockade in lung cancer. TCRdb's table, derived via immunoSEQ multiplex PCR, lists solely in-frame clones and lacks some. Of 55,000 or so clones in the sample, about 80% are singletons; the top ten hold approximately 6.1%. The sample consisted of peripheral blood, taken from a patient treated with radiotherapy plus ipilimumab. The receptors derive from a human donor with non-small cell lung cancer whose response to radiotherapy plus ipilimumab could not be evaluated.

This sequence joins TRBV6-7 and TRBJ1-5; D is ambiguous. TRBV6-7 is known as an ORF, though its function is uncertain. The CDR3 consists of 17 residues. V was pared by 2 bases and J by 0 bases, with 14 bases between. The CDR3 here is CASSYVRGNLSNQPQHF. In DNA form, the CDR3 reads TGTGCCAGCAGTTACGTTAGAGGCAACCTTAGCAATCAGCCCCAGCATTTT.

This rearrangement joins TRBV6-5 to TRBJ2-2, with a weak D call TRBD1 (6 bases). Germline V gene data show CDR1 as MNHEY and CDR2 as SVGAGI. The CDR3 length is 13 residues. The ends were cut back, 2 bases at V and 8 bases at J, with 9 bases in the middle. The CDR3 reads CASSYPGTGELFF. Here the CDR3 DNA reads TGTGCCAGCAGTTACCCTGGGACAGGGGAGCTGTTTTTT.

Here the CDR3 DNA reads TGTGCCAGCAGCGACACACCAGATATCGCCTACAATGAGCAGTTCTTC. Its protein product is CASSDTPDIAYNEQFF. The chain uses TRBV9 and TRBJ2-1; D unclear. CDR3 length: 16 residues. The V gene lost 3 bases and the J gene lost 2 bases, with 15 bases spanning the gap. Germline-derived CDR1 and CDR2 are SGDLS and YYNGEE.

V usage is TRBV7-9 and J usage is TRBJ2-3; 13 positions match TRBD2. Germline values: CDR1 SEHNR, CDR2 FQNEAQ (reference sequence). V gave up 4 bases and J gave up 0 bases; unmatched junction bases: 10. The CDR3 consists of 19 residues. This CDR3 is CASSSLLAGGPGSTDTQYF. In DNA form, the CDR3 reads TGTGCCAGCAGCTCCCTACTAGCGGGAGGGCCAGGGAGCACAGATACGCAGTATTTT. Supplemented by reference TRBV7-9 and TRBJ2-3, the full variable domain reads DTGVSQNPRHKITKRGQNVTFRCDPISEHNRLYWYRQTLGQGPEFLTYFQNEAQLEKSRLLSDRFSAERPKGSFSTLEIQRTEQGDSAMYLCASSSLLAGGPGSTDTQYFGPGTRLTVL.

This clone was seen once. This chain uses TRBV28 with TRBJ2-3; 8 bases fit TRBD2. CDR3 length: 16 amino acids. CDR1 MDHEN and CDR2 SYDVKM come from the germline V gene. The V segment lost 4 bases and the J segment 3 bases; nucleotides outside the gene matches: 9. In DNA, the CDR3 is TGTGCCAGCAGTTCTTCCAGGACTAGCTTGACAGATACGCAGTATTTT. This gives the protein CASSSSRTSLTDTQYF.

The V and J genes are TRBV6-6 and TRBJ1-1; tentatively, D is TRBD1 (5 bases). The CDR3 totals 14 residues. Trimming left V 2 bases short and J 7 bases short, with 14 bases between. Germline V lookup: CDR1 MNHNY, CDR2 SVGAGI (reference sequence). CDR3 DNA: TGTGCCAGCAGTTACCCCCAGGGTACGGTTGAAGCTTTCTTT. Amino acids: CASSYPQGTVEAFF.

The V call is TRBV7-2, the J call TRBJ2-1, with 11 bases matching TRBD1. This CDR3 comprises 18 residues. CDR1 is SGHTA, CDR2 FQGNSA, per germline. The V segment lost 2 bases and the J segment 10 bases; nucleotides outside the gene matches: 16. The CDR3 DNA sequence: TGTGCCAGCAGCTTATCTGGGGCTTCCCTGGGACAGGGGGGCGAGCAGTTCTTC. It specifies CASSLSGASLGQGGEQFF.

This chain connects TRBV5-1 to TRBJ2-1; tentative D call: TRBD2 (6 bases). V was clipped by 3 bases and J by 5 bases, with 12 bases between them. The CDR3 runs to 14 residues. Germline CDR1 is SGHRS and CDR2 is YFSETQ. CDR3 bases: TGCGCCAGCAGCTCCATAGCGGTCGACAATGAGCAGTTCTTC. Encoded protein: CASSSIAVDNEQFF.

The chain uses TRBV30 and TRBJ1-1, with TRBD1 matching 8 bases. The J segment lost 1 base and the V segment lost 7 bases, leaving 5 bases of the junction unmatched. Germline values: CDR1 GTSNPN, CDR2 SVGIG (reference sequence). The CDR3 has 13 amino acids. CDR3 DNA sequence: TGTGCCTACAAGGGACAGGAGAACACTGAAGCTTTCTTT. Amino acid sequence: CAYKGQENTEAFF.

The chain links TRBV18 to TRBJ2-1; the match to TRBD2 covers 8 bases. CDR1 is KGHSH, CDR2 LQKENI, per germline. Trimming removed 3 bases from V and 0 bases from J; junction bases left unmatched: 7. The CDR3 is 17 amino acids. CDR3 region: CASSPGVAGLSYNEQFF. Here the CDR3 DNA reads TGTGCCAGCTCACCCGGGGTAGCGGGACTCTCCTACAATGAGCAGTTCTTC.

The chain carries TRBV10-1 and TRBJ1-4; perhaps TRBD1 as D (5 bases). CDR3 length equals 14 residues. Germline loops: CDR1 WNHNN, CDR2 SYGVQD (reference sequence). V was pared by 0 bases and J by 7 bases, with 9 bases between. As DNA, the CDR3 is TGCGCCAGCAGTGAGTCAGGGGCAGGTGAAAAACTGTTTTTT. Translation gives CASSESGAGEKLFF.

The chain combines TRBV30 with TRBJ2-1; 8 bases are shared with TRBD2. From germline, CDR1 is GTSNPN and CDR2 SVGIG (reference sequence). V was pared by 3 bases and J by 6 bases, with 16 bases of the junction left unmatched. This CDR3 contains 17 residues. The DNA of the CDR3 is TGTGCCTGGAGACCCCCGCTTTTAAGCGGGAGTAGCAATGAGCAGTTCTTC. As protein: CAWRPPLLSGSSNEQFF.

V usage is TRBV4-1 and J usage is TRBJ1-2; possible D gene TRBD1, 5 bases. The CDR3 contains 16 residues. Germline V gene sequence: CDR1 MGHRA, CDR2 YSYEKL. Trimming took off 4 bases at V and 7 bases at J, with 22 bases between the two ends. The CDR3 sequence is CASSRGLDGGFRGYTF. In nucleotides, the CDR3 is TGCGCCAGCAGCCGGGGACTAGATGGGGGGTTCCGTGGCTACACCTTC.

The chain links TRBV7-2 to TRBJ2-7; TRBD1 matches 9 bases. The CDR3 loop spans 17 amino acids. V trimming: 4 bases; J trimming: 2 bases; junction bases outside the gene matches: 12. Germline V gene data show CDR1 as SGHTA and CDR2 as FQGNSA. The CDR3 is CASSSSRSGTGTYEQYF. The CDR3 DNA is TGTGCCAGCAGCTCGTCACGGTCGGGGACAGGGACCTACGAGCAGTACTTC.

The V call is TRBV15, the J call TRBJ1-1, with D hard to call. V dropped 8 bases and J dropped 0 bases, with 10 bases sitting between them. From germline, CDR1 is LNHNV and CDR2 YYDKDF (reference sequence). The CDR3 totals 13 residues. The CDR3 region is CATREALNTEAFF. CDR3 nucleotides: TGTGCCACCCGAGAGGCACTGAACACTGAAGCTTTCTTT. Combining the CDR3 with reference TRBV15 and TRBJ1-1 gives the whole variable domain DAMVIQNPRYQVTQFGKPVTLSCSQTLNHNVMYWYQQKSSQAPKLLFHYYDKDFNNEADTPDNFQSRRPNTSFCFLDIRSPGLGDTAMYLCATREALNTEAFFGQGTRLTVV.

The rearrangement links TRBV6-6 to TRBJ1-1, with 7 bases identical to TRBD1. In germline, CDR1 is MNHNY, CDR2 SVGAGI (reference sequence). Trimming cost V 5 bases and J 5 bases; bases outside gene matches: 8. This CDR3 contains 14 residues. In DNA form, the CDR3 reads TGTGCCAGCAGTCTTAACAGGGGAAGGACTGAAGCTTTCTTT. Protein sequence: CASSLNRGRTEAFF.

The V and J genes are TRBV28 and TRBJ1-2, with 7 positions matching TRBD1. CDR3 length: 15 amino acids. Germline loops: CDR1 MDHEN, CDR2 SYDVKM. V was clipped by 2 bases and J by 5 bases; unmatched bases: 8. The CDR3 DNA reads TGTGCCAGCAGTTTAAACCCAGACAGGGATTATGGCTACACCTTC. This gives the protein CASSLNPDRDYGYTF.

The rearrangement uses TRBV7-8 and TRBJ2-5; 7 bases are a match to TRBD1. Germline assignment: CDR1 SGHVS and CDR2 FQNEAQ. This CDR3 has 14 amino acids. Unmatched junction bases numbered 6, after V lost 4 bases and J lost 4 bases. CDR3 in amino acids: CASSSQGVRETQYF. The CDR3 DNA sequence: TGTGCCAGCAGCTCCCAGGGGGTCCGAGAGACCCAGTACTTC. Filled out from reference TRBV7-8 and TRBJ2-5, the complete variable domain reads GAGVSQSPRYKVAKRGQDVALRCDPISGHVSLFWYQQALGQGPEFLTYFQNEAQLDKSGLPSDRFFAERPEGSVSTLKIQRTQQEDSAVYLCASSSQGVRETQYFGPGTRLLVL.

The gene calls are TRBV29-1 and TRBJ2-1; D perhaps matches TRBD1 (6 bases). Germline CDR1 is SQVTM and CDR2 is ANQGSEA. V was trimmed by 2 bases and J by 1 base, leaving 12 bases between them. This CDR3 contains 15 residues. The DNA for the CDR3 is TGCAGCGTTGAAATGGGGGCTAAATCCTACAATGAGCAGTTCTTC. Translated: CSVEMGAKSYNEQFF.

The rearrangement links TRBV27 to TRBJ2-5; the match to TRBD1 covers 9 bases. The better agreement between TRBJ2-7 and the DNA end casts doubt on the J call. CDR1 is MNHEY, CDR2 SMNVEV, per germline (reference sequence). This CDR3 contains 13 residues. The CDR3 loop reads CASRRDRVGEQYF. The CDR3 DNA follows: TGTGCCAGCAGGCGGGACAGGGTTGGCGAGCAGTACTTC.

The chain joins TRBV7-2 to TRBJ2-5, with 12 nucleotides matching TRBD2. This CDR3 comprises 16 residues. V gave up 2 bases and J gave up 4 bases; unmatched junction bases: 5. CDR1 and CDR2 from the germline V gene are SGHTA and FQGNSA. For the CDR3, the DNA is TGTGCCAGCAGCTTAACCCTAGCGGGAGGGATAGAGACCCAGTACTTC. Its translation: CASSLTLAGGIETQYF.

The sample holds one count of this clone. V is TRBV5-4 and J is TRBJ2-3, with 11 bases that match TRBD2. Germline assignment: CDR1 SGHNT and CDR2 YYREEE (reference sequence). The CDR3 sequence is 17 residues long. J was trimmed by 1 base and V by 5 bases; bases with no gene match: 9. CDR3: CASSLVSGGGGTDTQYF. Here the CDR3 DNA reads TGTGCCAGCAGTCTCGTTAGCGGGGGGGGTGGCACAGATACGCAGTATTTT.

The rearrangement links TRBV7-2 to TRBJ2-7, with a weak D call TRBD1 (5 bases). Germline-derived CDR1 and CDR2 are SGHTA and FQGNSA. V lost 1 base and J lost 4, with 11 bases in between. The CDR3 runs 14 residues. In nucleotides, the CDR3 is TGTGCCAGCAGCTTAGATGGGGCCGGGTACGAGCAGTACTTC. It specifies CASSLDGAGYEQYF.

The genes are TRBV15 and TRBJ2-7, with D possibly matching TRBD1 (6 bases). This CDR3 region has 15 residues. V was trimmed by 7 bases and J by 1 base, leaving 17 bases between them. The germline gives CDR1 LNHNV, CDR2 YYDKDF (reference sequence). The CDR3, as DNA: TGTGCCACCACCTTCGACAGGTCCCCTTCCTACGAGCAGTACTTC. Its protein product is CATTFDRSPSYEQYF.

J is TRBJ2-6 and V is TRBV2; D is undetermined. CDR1 is SNHLY and CDR2 is FYNNEI in the germline V gene. The CDR3 consists of 15 residues. V was trimmed by 5 bases and J by 0 bases, leaving 8 bases between them. DNA for the CDR3: TGTGCCAGCAGTTGGGCCCCCTCTGGGGCCAACGTCCTGACTTTC. Amino acid sequence: CASSWAPSGANVLTF.

This sequence joins TRBV6-1 and TRBJ2-6; 9 bases are shared with TRBD1. This CDR3 has 17 residues. Trimming took 4 bases from V and 1 from J; bases not matched to a gene: 5. Germline V gene sequence: CDR1 MNHNS, CDR2 SASEGT. CDR3: CASSATGGSSGANVLTF. CDR3 in DNA: TGTGCCAGCAGTGCGACAGGGGGAAGTTCTGGGGCCAACGTCCTGACTTTC.

This clone was detected once. The CDR3 is CASQLRGGADTQYF. The CDR3 DNA follows: TGTGCCAGCCAACTCAGGGGTGGCGCAGATACGCAGTATTTT. The rearrangement uses TRBV19 and TRBJ2-3; a possible D gene is TRBD1 (6 bases). Trimming pared 9 bases from V and 4 bases from J, leaving 17 bases between. The CDR3 is 14 residues long. The germline V gene has CDR1 LNHDA and CDR2 SQIVND (reference sequence). Variable domain in full (rest from reference TRBV19 and TRBJ2-3): DGGITQSPKYLFRKEGQNVTLSCEQNLNHDAMYWYRQDPGQGLRLIYYSQIVNDFQKGDIAEGYSVSREKKESFPLTVTSAQKNPTAFYLCASQLRGGADTQYFGPGTRLTVL.

This clone was seen a single time. The chain carries TRBV5-5 and TRBJ2-1, with TRBD2 matching over 11 bases. The CDR3 length is 14 residues. The V gene's germline CDR1 is SGHKS and CDR2 YYEKEE (reference sequence). J gave up 9 bases and V 2 bases, and 4 bases lay outside the gene matches. CDR3 DNA: TGTGCCAGCAGCTTTAGCGGGAGGGTTGGTGAGCAGTTCTTC. It codes for CASSFSGRVGEQFF.

This clone appeared a few times. The rearrangement joins TRBV25-1 to TRBJ2-5; 7 bases map to TRBD1. This CDR3 contains 14 residues. Germline-derived CDR1 and CDR2 are MGHDK and SYGVNS. V shed 4 bases, J shed 1 base, and the junction held 3 bases outside the gene matches. In DNA form, the CDR3 reads TGTGCCAGCAGTGGACAGGGATCCCAAGAGACCCAGTACTTC. Translated: CASSGQGSQETQYF.

V and J are TRBV18 and TRBJ2-5, with TRBD1 matching over 7 bases. This CDR3 is 16 amino acids long. Germline lookup yields CDR1 KGHSH and CDR2 LQKENI. Trimming cost V 2 bases and J 0 bases; bases outside gene matches: 6. CDR3: CASSPGRGLHQETQYF. The CDR3 DNA sequence: TGTGCCAGCTCACCAGGTAGGGGGCTGCACCAAGAGACCCAGTACTTC.